This TCR beta chain was recorded in a study of early T cells in non-severe SARS-CoV-2 infection. Study information: RNA in bulk from unsorted whole blood was sequenced, and chains were unpaired. Whole-study results and caveats: Anti-spike CD8 responses were favored by VDJdb matching, which missed private and CD4 specificities.

This clonotype was recorded a few times. Its antigen is as yet unknown. There are 14 residues in the CDR3. Losses at the gene ends were 5 bases for V and 9 bases for J; bases not matched to a gene: 9. Germline CDR1 and CDR2: SGHTA and FQGNSA. Unique molecular identifiers were affixed to single, distinct cDNA molecules. TCRdb processed the 5' RACE reads anew with MiXCR; each CDR3 protein has one entry. The sample shows under 85,000 distinct CDR3 sequences, 13% of them seen only once. V and J are TRBV7-2 and TRBJ2-3, with 9 nucleotides matching TRBD2. The specimen was whole blood. The TCR originated in an adult who was a healthcare worker with PCR-confirmed SARS-CoV-2 infection or an uninfected control (not recorded which). CDR3 coding DNA: TGTGCCAGCAGCCAGGTGGGGCGGGAGGGCACGCAGTATTTT. It codes for CASSQVGREGTQYF.